This T cell receptor beta chain was recorded in a study of cytomegalovirus exposure and HLA in healthy donors (dated by TCRdb to between 2016 and 2019). In the study overall: According to a later analysis, the 120 validation repertoires were produced on the same platform as the 666 repertoires of the first cohort. The aim of the study was to test whether cataloging public T cell receptors could identify signatures of past pathogen exposure. Besides the first cohort of approximately 670 subjects, a separate validation cohort made up of some 110 different subjects was used. High-throughput TCR immunosequencing, statistical association of individual TCRs with disease status, and machine learning were combined to predict cytomegalovirus infection status. General conclusions and limits of the study: Three of the identified cytomegalovirus-associated TCR beta chains were confirmed in vitro to be specific for cytomegalovirus antigens. The authors suggested that the approach could potentially be generalized to other disease states and immunological phenotypes. A later analysis found that TCRs clustered in the first cohort also tended to co-occur in the 120 validation repertoires, with approximately 93% of cluster scores above 0. A later analysis lacked HLA typing for the validation cohort, so it scored co-occurrence in that cohort across all 120 or so repertoires. While some public TCRs were present in many individuals, most TCR sequences turned up only very rarely across donors. Cytomegalovirus status was reported to be diagnosed by the classifier with high specificity and sensitivity in both the original and validation cohorts. In the study, approximately 150 TCR beta chains were listed as associated with cytomegalovirus.

Libraries were prepared through the immunoSEQ multiplex PCR assay. As for the original processing: A statistical classification framework was developed to diagnose cytomegalovirus status using the catalog of TCR beta chain sequences. Not all clones reach the TCRdb copy of this immuneACCESS table, which keeps in-frame sequences only. Checked studies attribute under half of the gap to unresolved V genes and leave the rest unexplained. V and J calls and clone size are those listed in that table; D and trimming were worked out from the DNA. This sample gives around 50,000 clones in total; 85% to 95% of them show up just once. The biggest ten clones account for 5.8% of the sample. The donors were included in the validation cohort of roughly 130 subjects, a group kept apart from the approximately 700-subject first cohort. This clone is assessed as medium-sized (0.01 to 0.1%). What antigen it recognizes has not been identified. Per-base qualities were not stored, and no clone one base away is much larger. Other DNA sequences from this sample encode an identical CDR3 as well.

Its CDR3 holds 14 amino acids, cysteine through phenylalanine. The DNA shown is the 42-base CDR3, in frame from base 1. The germline V gene supplies CDR1 MRHNA and CDR2 SNTAGT. V and J are trimmed by 3 bases and 6 bases, and the gene matches miss 1 base of the junction. The source of this sequence is a woman aged 18-29 years in good health and CMV-seronegative. This chain is built from TRBV6-4 and TRBJ2-1; 11 central bases correspond to TRBD1. The sample consisted of PBMCs. The nucleotide sequence is given as TGTGCCAGCAGTGAAGGGACAGGGGGCAATGAGCAGTTCTTC. It encodes CASSEGTGGNEQFF.